The 10 T cell receptor beta chains given below trace back to one sample, sequenced in a study of CD8+ T cells in alopecia areata. The treatment here: oral pan-JAK inhibitor, 5-10 mg twice daily. RNA extraction and reverse transcription yielded cDNA as sequencing template. Libraries were prepared by immunoSEQ multiplex PCR; TCRdb keeps only in-frame clonotypes and omits some of them. The sample holds nearly 95,000 clones, approximately 70% seen once. The material was CD8+ T cells sorted from blood, obtained at roughly week 45, from a patient treated with tofacitinib. The receptors were sampled from a human donor with alopecia areata.

The genes are TRBV7-2 and TRBJ1-2; 7 bases fit TRBD1. V gave up 4 bases and J gave up 3 bases; unmatched junction bases: 8. This CDR3 is 15 amino acids long. Germline values: CDR1 SGHTA, CDR2 FQGNSA. In DNA, the CDR3 is TGTGCCAGCAGCTCGTCATTACAGGGGCACTATGGCTACACCTTC. This encodes CASSSSLQGHYGYTF.

There are a few counts of this clone. This rearrangement joins TRBV30 to TRBJ2-1, with D possibly being TRBD2 (5 bases). The CDR3 is made up of 15 amino acids. Trimming removed 2 bases at V and 4 bases at J, with 15 bases between. From germline, CDR1 is GTSNPN and CDR2 SVGIG (reference sequence). Written as DNA, the CDR3 is TGTGCCTGGAGTCTATACCAAGACTATTACAATGAGCAGTTCTTC. Protein: CAWSLYQDYYNEQFF.

The chain joins TRBV4-3 to TRBJ1-1; D gene ambiguous. The CDR3 sequence is 15 residues long. The germline CDR1 and CDR2 sequences are LGHNA and YSLEER. Trimming cost V 1 base and J 5 bases, with 14 bases left between them. CDR3 in amino acids: CASSQVDRGGTEAFF. DNA for the CDR3: TGCGCCAGCAGCCAAGTAGATCGAGGAGGAACTGAAGCTTTCTTT.

This chain connects TRBV4-1 to TRBJ1-5; D gene uncertain. The CDR3 is 16 amino acids. CDR1 is MGHRA and CDR2 is YSYEKL in the germline V gene. Trimming shortened V by 1 base and J by 2 bases, and 12 bases separated the two germline ends. The CDR3 reads CASSQGARLGNQPQHF. The DNA for the CDR3 is TGCGCCAGCAGCCAAGGTGCGAGGTTGGGCAATCAGCCCCAGCATTTT.

This clone was seen only a few times. This chain uses TRBV6-4 with TRBJ2-2; no reliable D call. V was clipped by 6 bases and J by 5 bases, with 10 bases between them. The germline V gene encodes CDR1 MRHNA and CDR2 SNTAGT. The CDR3 consists of 13 residues. The CDR3 is CASSHSRTGELFF. CDR3 DNA sequence: TGTGCCAGCAGCCATAGTAGGACCGGGGAGCTGTTTTTT.

J is TRBJ2-3 and V is TRBV7-8, with 7 positions matching TRBD1. The CDR3 runs to 16 residues. V lost 5 bases, J lost 0 bases, and 8 bases stayed unmatched. In germline, CDR1 is SGHVS, CDR2 FQNEAQ. The CDR3 nucleotides are TGTGCCAGCAGCAACTTAGGACAGGCCAGCACAGATACGCAGTATTTT. The encoded protein is CASSNLGQASTDTQYF. The whole variable domain, remainder taken from reference TRBV7-8 and TRBJ2-3, is GAGVSQSPRYKVAKRGQDVALRCDPISGHVSLFWYQQALGQGPEFLTYFQNEAQLDKSGLPSDRFFAERPEGSVSTLKIQRTQQEDSAVYLCASSNLGQASTDTQYFGPGTRLTVL.

The V gene is TRBV5-4, the J gene TRBJ2-1; D not certain. Germline CDR1 SGHNT, CDR2 YYREEE (reference sequence). Trimming removed 2 bases from V and 4 bases from J, with 19 bases in between. The CDR3 runs to 17 residues. Here the CDR3 reads CASSFFPQDDPYNEQFF. The CDR3 nucleotides are TGTGCCAGCAGCTTTTTTCCCCAAGACGACCCTTACAATGAGCAGTTCTTC.

This clone was recorded once. The rearrangement uses TRBV7-8 and TRBJ2-1; TRBD1 might be the D (5 bases). Germline assignment: CDR1 SGHVS and CDR2 FQNEAQ. Trimming took off 5 bases at V and 2 bases at J, with 13 bases between the two ends. CDR3 length equals 15 residues. The CDR3 spells CASSASGNAYNEQFF. For the CDR3, the DNA is TGTGCCAGCAGCGCCTCAGGGAACGCCTACAATGAGCAGTTCTTC. Together with reference TRBV7-8 and TRBJ2-1, the CDR3 gives the full variable domain: GAGVSQSPRYKVAKRGQDVALRCDPISGHVSLFWYQQALGQGPEFLTYFQNEAQLDKSGLPSDRFFAERPEGSVSTLKIQRTQQEDSAVYLCASSASGNAYNEQFFGPGTRLTVL.

The V gene is TRBV11-2, the J gene TRBJ2-1; D not resolved. Trimming removed 0 bases from V and 16 bases from J, with 7 bases in between. CDR3 length: 10 residues. In germline, CDR1 is SGHAT, CDR2 FQNNGV. The CDR3 nucleotides read TGTGCCAGCAGCTTAGATAGGGTCTTCTTC. Amino acid sequence: CASSLDRVFF.

This chain joins TRBV7-8 and TRBJ1-1; 10 nucleotides match TRBD1. CDR3 length equals 15 residues. The junction had 6 bases not matched to a gene; V was cut back by 3 bases and J by 5 bases. The germline gives CDR1 SGHVS, CDR2 FQNEAQ. Here the CDR3 reads CASSFQDRGRTEAFF. The CDR3 bases are TGTGCCAGCAGCTTCCAGGACAGGGGGAGGACTGAAGCTTTCTTT.